The rows below give T cell receptor beta chains drawn from one sample of a study of shared clonotypes between healthy human individuals. TCRdb's copy holds only in-frame clones and misses some; the assay was immunoSEQ multiplex PCR. The data show approximately 1,000,000 clones, 60% to 80% seen once. Sequencing input: memory CD4+ T cells from PBMCs. All receptors derive from a young man in good health. Some clones in this sample may be carry-over from other donors' samples. The CDR3 runs from the conserved cysteine through the conserved F or W. A D gene is named only where the DNA matches it firmly. Clone sizes are given selectively: once, few, many, or a class where the clone is expanded.

abundance: few
d_gene: -
v_gene: TRBV5-4
j_gene: TRBJ1-1
CDR3aa: CASSLKYRVDTEAFF
CDR3nt: TGTGCCAGCAGCTTGAAATACAGGGTGGACACTGAAGCTTTCTTT

abundance: once
d_gene: -
v_gene: TRBV11-3
j_gene: TRBJ2-1
CDR3aa: CASSLEGGFSYNEQFF
CDR3nt: TGTGCCAGCAGCTTAGAAGGGGGTTTCTCCTACAATGAGCAGTTCTTC

abundance: -
d_gene: TRBD2
v_gene: TRBV10-1
j_gene: TRBJ2-3
CDR3aa: CASRGLAVRPRADTQYF
CDR3nt: TGCGCCAGCAGGGGACTAGCGGTCCGTCCTCGGGCGGATACGCAGTATTTT

abundance: -
d_gene: -
v_gene: TRBV5-1
j_gene: TRBJ1-5
CDR3aa: CATSAGPNQPQHF
CDR3nt: TGCGCCACCTCCGCGGGGCCCAATCAGCCCCAGCATTTT

abundance: -
d_gene: -
v_gene: TRBV10-3
j_gene: TRBJ1-6
CDR3aa: CAISDANQALHF
CDR3nt: TGTGCCATCAGTGACGCTAACCAAGCCCTCCACTTT

abundance: -
d_gene: TRBD1
v_gene: TRBV10-3
j_gene: TRBJ2-1
CDR3aa: CAISAPGQGNYNEQFF
CDR3nt: TGTGCCATCAGTGCCCCGGGACAGGGGAATTACAATGAGCAGTTCTTC

abundance: -
d_gene: -
v_gene: TRBV11-3
j_gene: TRBJ2-2
CDR3aa: CASSPRGGRELFF
CDR3nt: TGTGCCAGCAGCCCAAGAGGGGGTCGGGAGCTGTTTTTT

abundance: -
d_gene: -
v_gene: TRBV4-3
j_gene: TRBJ1-5
CDR3aa: CASSQDRGQPQHF
CDR3nt: TGCGCCAGCAGCCAAGATCGAGGACAGCCCCAGCATTTT

abundance: -
d_gene: -
v_gene: TRBV7-9
j_gene: TRBJ2-5
CDR3aa: CASSRGLLGETQYF
CDR3nt: TGTGCCAGCAGCCGCGGACTCTTGGGGGAGACCCAGTACTTC

abundance: -
d_gene: -
v_gene: TRBV18
j_gene: TRBJ1-5
CDR3aa: CASSPTYDPRGNQPQHF
CDR3nt: TGTGCCAGCTCACCGACGTACGACCCGAGGGGCAATCAGCCCCAGCATTTT

abundance: -
d_gene: TRBD1
v_gene: TRBV7-9
j_gene: TRBJ2-3
CDR3aa: CASSPDRVTDTQYF
CDR3nt: TGTGCCAGCAGCCCAGACAGGGTAACAGATACGCAGTATTTT

abundance: few
d_gene: TRBD2
v_gene: TRBV29-1
j_gene: TRBJ2-7
CDR3aa: CSVALAGLREQYF
CDR3nt: TGCAGCGTTGCACTAGCGGGATTACGCGAGCAGTACTTC

abundance: once
d_gene: -
v_gene: TRBV21-1
j_gene: TRBJ2-6
CDR3aa: CASSKTDRANVLTF
CDR3nt: TGTGCCAGCAGCAAAACAGACAGAGCGAACGTCCTGACTTTC

abundance: few
d_gene: -
v_gene: TRBV6-5
j_gene: TRBJ1-2
CDR3aa: CASGDGDYGYTF
CDR3nt: TGTGCCAGCGGCGACGGCGACTATGGCTACACCTTC

abundance: -
d_gene: TRBD2
v_gene: TRBV28
j_gene: TRBJ2-7
CDR3aa: CAVTGGTSGMASYEQYF
CDR3nt: TGTGCCGTTACCGGGGGGACTAGCGGGATGGCATCCTACGAGCAGTACTTC

abundance: -
d_gene: -
v_gene: TRBV7-2
j_gene: TRBJ2-5
CDR3aa: CASSRRAQKETQYF
CDR3nt: TGTGCCAGCAGCCGCCGGGCCCAGAAAGAGACCCAGTACTTC

abundance: -
d_gene: -
v_gene: TRBV7-8
j_gene: TRBJ1-1
CDR3aa: CASSRTVIGGDTEAFF
CDR3nt: TGTGCCAGCAGCCGCACAGTTATTGGAGGGGACACTGAAGCTTTCTTT

abundance: once
d_gene: -
v_gene: TRBV29-1
j_gene: TRBJ2-1
CDR3aa: CSVGSGYNEQFF
CDR3nt: TGCAGCGTAGGATCCGGCTACAATGAGCAGTTCTTC

abundance: -
d_gene: -
v_gene: TRBV18
j_gene: TRBJ2-7
CDR3aa: CASSQPGQGLTYEQYF
CDR3nt: TGTGCCAGCTCACAACCTGGGCAGGGTCTAACCTACGAGCAGTACTTC

abundance: once
d_gene: -
v_gene: TRBV5-1
j_gene: TRBJ1-4
CDR3aa: CASSRGDATNEKLFF
CDR3nt: TGCGCCAGCAGTCGTGGAGATGCAACTAATGAAAAACTGTTTTTT